This entry is about one T cell receptor beta chain. Four subsets defined by CD45RA and CD27 were sorted after CD3, CD4, CD8 and live/dead staining. The sample originates from a study of naive and memory T cell subsets. Two oligonucleotides, mixed equimolar, formed the beta constant-region primer covering TRBC1 and TRBC2. One entry per CDR3 protein results from TCRdb running MiXCR on the UMI-ligation and nested PCR reads. The data contain 89,000 or so distinct CDR3 sequences, roughly 14% of them singletons. The CDR3 is made up of 15 amino acids. V was clipped by 6 bases and J by 0 bases, with 14 bases between them. The germline V gene has CDR1 MNHNS and CDR2 SASEGT.

Sequencing was performed on central memory CD4+ T cells from blood. This chain connects TRBV6-1 to TRBJ2-5; D gene ambiguous. This TCR was recovered from a human donor in good health. DNA of the CDR3: TGTGCCAGCAGGGACGAACTCCCGTACCAAGAGACCCAGTACTTC. Encoded protein: CASRDELPYQETQYF.